Shown below are 27 T cell receptor beta chains from a single sample sequenced in a study of cytomegalovirus exposure and HLA in healthy donors (dated by TCRdb to 2017 to 2019). Library creation used the immunoSEQ multiplex PCR assay. A mixture of 60 forward primers for TCR Vbeta segments and 13 reverse primers for TCR Jbeta segments was used in the multiplex PCR. Sourced from immuneACCESS, this table was stored by TCRdb with only in-frame sequences that have V and J called. A share of the clones is absent; for the studies checked, an unresolved V gene accounts for under half, and the remainder has no known explanation. A total of about 130,000 clones appear in this sample, 70% to 75% of them only once. Around 2.1% of the sample belongs to the ten largest clones. Sample: PBMCs. The receptors stem from a woman between 40 and 55 years old in good health and CMV-seropositive.

The chain has TRBV9 and TRBJ1-4; 10 bases are a match to TRBD1. Germline values: CDR1 SGDLS, CDR2 YYNGEE. V dropped 4 bases and J dropped 7; count of bases not matched to a gene: 7. The CDR3 runs 15 residues. CDR3 region: CASSPRDRGSEKLFF. For the CDR3, the DNA is TGTGCCAGCAGCCCCCGGGACAGGGGAAGTGAAAAACTGTTTTTT.

The chain carries TRBV6-4 and TRBJ2-2, with 8 bases fitting TRBD1. With V trimmed by 2 bases and J by 3 bases, 8 bases remained unmatched. The CDR3 covers 17 residues. The germline CDR1 and CDR2 sequences are MRHNA and SNTAGT. CDR3 in DNA: TGTGCCAGCAGTGACCACAGGGGGAGTTTGGACACCGGGGAGCTGTTTTTT. Its protein product is CASSDHRGSLDTGELFF.

The DNA for the CDR3 is TGCGCCAGCAGCTTCTCACTAGCGGGAGGAAACAATGAGCAGTTCTTC. Protein product: CASSFSLAGGNNEQFF. This chain joins TRBV5-1 and TRBJ2-1, with 12 bases fitting TRBD2. Germline lookup yields CDR1 SGHRS and CDR2 YFSETQ. V was pared by 2 bases and J by 5 bases, with 5 bases of the junction left unmatched. There are 16 residues in the CDR3. The complete variable domain, with remaining parts taken from reference TRBV5-1 and TRBJ2-1, reads KAGVTQTPRYLIKTRGQQVTLSCSPISGHRSVSWYQQTPGQGLQFLFEYFSETQRNKGNFPGRFSGRQFSNSRSEMNVSTLELGDSALYLCASSFSLAGGNNEQFFGPGTRLTVL.

The sample holds a few counts of this clone. The chain links TRBV7-8 to TRBJ1-4; 9 positions match TRBD1. V gave up 5 bases and J gave up 4 bases; unmatched junction bases: 2. CDR1 and CDR2 (germline): SGHVS, FQNEAQ. This CDR3 is built from 14 residues. CDR3 coding DNA: TGTGCCAGCAGCCGGGGACAGGGTAATGAAAAACTGTTTTTT. Translated, it gives CASSRGQGNEKLFF.

The gene calls are TRBV14 and TRBJ1-1; D not resolved. This CDR3 is built from 13 residues. Trimming took 3 bases from V and 4 from J, leaving 9 bases between them. CDR1 is SGHDN and CDR2 is FVKESK in the germline V gene. CDR3 in DNA: TGTGCCAGCAGCCAGGAGGTGGCCACTGAAGCTTTCTTT. It is translated as CASSQEVATEAFF.

As concerns this clone: The same CDR3 also results from other DNA sequences found in this sample. This rearrangement joins TRBV30 to TRBJ1-3; 8 nucleotides line up with TRBD1. CDR1 and CDR2 (germline): GTSNPN, SVGIG (reference sequence). The CDR3 has 17 residues. V trimming: 0 bases; J trimming: 0 bases; junction bases outside the gene matches: 7. As DNA, the CDR3 is TGTGCCTGGAGTGTACGATCAGGACAGGGCTCTGGAAACACCATATATTTT. It encodes CAWSVRSGQGSGNTIYF.

This clone was detected a few times. The J gene is TRBJ2-5, the V gene TRBV11-1; TRBD2 matches 10 bases. V shed 2 bases, J shed 3 bases, and the junction held 6 bases outside the gene matches. This CDR3 has 16 amino acids. CDR1 and CDR2 from the germline V gene are SGHAT and FQDESV (reference sequence). The CDR3, as DNA: TGTGCCAGCAGCTTAAGTAGTCTAGCGGGGGAAGAGACCCAGTACTTC. Protein: CASSLSSLAGEETQYF.

This clone was picked up a small number of times. The rearrangement links TRBV6-1 to TRBJ1-4; D is possibly TRBD1 (6 bases). Trimming pared 7 bases from V and 8 bases from J, leaving 17 bases between. The CDR3 consists of 14 residues. Germline CDR1 MNHNS, CDR2 SASEGT. CDR3 sequence (DNA): TGTGCCAGCACCAAAGGGGGGGCTGAGGAAAAACTGTTTTTT. Its translation is CASTKGGAEEKLFF.

The J gene is TRBJ1-2, the V gene TRBV14; unclear D gene. The length of the CDR3 is 14 residues. V was trimmed by 2 bases and J by 0 bases, leaving 7 bases between them. The germline V gene encodes CDR1 SGHDN and CDR2 FVKESK. CDR3 DNA: TGTGCCAGCAGCCAAAATACAGCTAACTATGGCTACACCTTC. It specifies CASSQNTANYGYTF.

The rearrangement links TRBV7-8 to TRBJ1-4; D is ambiguous. Trimming pared 2 bases from V and 12 bases from J, leaving 13 bases between. CDR1 and CDR2 from the germline V gene are SGHVS and FQNEAQ. This CDR3 contains 13 residues. This CDR3 reads CASSLQIPGELFF. CDR3 DNA: TGTGCCAGCAGCTTACAGATCCCCGGGGAACTGTTTTTT. Together with reference TRBV7-8 and TRBJ1-4, the CDR3 gives the full variable domain: GAGVSQSPRYKVAKRGQDVALRCDPISGHVSLFWYQQALGQGPEFLTYFQNEAQLDKSGLPSDRFFAERPEGSVSTLKIQRTQQEDSAVYLCASSLQIPGELFFGSGTQLSVL.

In this sample, this clone turned up a few times. V gene TRBV2 combines with J gene TRBJ1-1; D is perhaps TRBD1 (6 bases). Germline V lookup: CDR1 SNHLY, CDR2 FYNNEI. The V gene lost 2 bases and the J gene lost 5 bases, with 9 bases spanning the gap. There are 13 residues in the CDR3. This CDR3 is CASSEQGMTEAFF. CDR3 nucleotide sequence: TGTGCCAGCAGTGAACAGGGGATGACTGAAGCTTTCTTT.

The V call is TRBV6-5, the J call TRBJ1-2; D ambiguous. The CDR3 is made up of 15 amino acids. V was trimmed by 6 bases and J by 0 bases, leaving 14 bases between them. The germline gives CDR1 MNHEY, CDR2 SVGAGI. Here the CDR3 reads CASRPAGIANYGYTF. The CDR3 bases are TGTGCCAGCAGGCCCGCGGGGATAGCTAACTATGGCTACACCTTC.

The sample holds one count of this clone. V is TRBV10-3 and J is TRBJ2-4, with 9 bases fitting TRBD1. CDR1 ENHRY and CDR2 SYGVKD come from the germline V gene. This CDR3 is 14 amino acids long. Losses at the gene ends were 5 bases for V and 16 bases for J; bases not matched to a gene: 15. The CDR3 sequence: CAISPPDRGSTLYF. The CDR3 DNA reads as TGTGCCATCAGTCCCCCGGACAGGGGTTCTACTCTATACTTC.

The chain uses TRBV28 and TRBJ2-5; 12 bases map to TRBD2. Germline values: CDR1 MDHEN, CDR2 SYDVKM. This CDR3 is 15 amino acids long. Trimming at V came to 5 bases and at J to 5 bases, leaving 6 bases not matched to a gene. DNA for the CDR3: TGTGCCAGCAGTCCGGGGCTAGCGGGGGGGGAGACCCAGTACTTC. Its translation: CASSPGLAGGETQYF.

The chain couples TRBV30 to TRBJ1-6; no definite D call. CDR1 and CDR2 from the germline V gene are GTSNPN and SVGIG (reference sequence). V gave up 3 bases and J gave up 6 bases, with 9 bases separating them. This CDR3 region has 13 residues. In DNA, the CDR3 is TGTGCCTGGAGGGCTCAAAGTAATTCACCCCTCCACTTT. It specifies CAWRAQSNSPLHF. Based on the CDR3 plus reference TRBV30 and TRBJ1-6, the full variable domain is SQTIHQWPATLVQPVGSPLSLECTVEGTSNPNLYWYRQAAGRGLQLLFYSVGIGQISSEVPQNLSASRPQDRQFILSSKKLLLSDSGFYLCAWRAQSNSPLHFGNGTRLTVT.

The gene calls are TRBV7-9 and TRBJ1-1, with D possibly being TRBD1 (5 bases). The V end was cut by 0 bases, the J end by 2 bases, with 10 bases between. The CDR3 is 15 residues long. CDR1 and CDR2 (germline): SEHNR, FQNEAQ (reference sequence). The CDR3 loop is CASSLAGGLNTEAFF. The CDR3 DNA reads as TGTGCCAGCAGCTTAGCGGGGGGTCTCAACACTGAAGCTTTCTTT.

The chain carries TRBV7-2 and TRBJ2-7; D perhaps matches TRBD1 (6 bases). Germline assignment: CDR1 SGHTA and CDR2 FQGNSA. This CDR3 contains 16 residues. V lost 4 bases and J 0 bases, leaving 16 bases between the germline ends. CDR3: CASSSPGQRHSYEQYF. CDR3 sequence (DNA): TGTGCCAGCAGCTCCCCGGGACAAAGACACTCCTACGAGCAGTACTTC.

The chain carries TRBV6-4 and TRBJ2-3; D remains ambiguous. Looked up from germline, CDR1 is MRHNA and CDR2 is SNTAGT. This CDR3 region has 15 residues. Trimming took off 6 bases at V and 3 bases at J, with 16 bases between the two ends. The chain's CDR3 is CASRSSRNITDTQYF. CDR3 DNA sequence: TGTGCCAGCAGGTCCTCCAGAAATATTACAGATACGCAGTATTTT.

The chain recombines TRBV28 with TRBJ2-1; 7 bases match TRBD1. Unmatched junction bases numbered 1, after V lost 4 bases and J lost 7 bases. This CDR3 spans 12 amino acids. Germline loops: CDR1 MDHEN, CDR2 SYDVKM. The CDR3 spells CASSSRGNEQFF. CDR3 nucleotide sequence: TGTGCCAGCAGTTCCAGGGGGAATGAGCAGTTCTTC.

V usage is TRBV5-4 and J usage is TRBJ2-2; 12 nucleotides align to TRBD2. CDR3 length: 19 residues. The germline gives CDR1 SGHNT, CDR2 YYREEE (reference sequence). The V gene end was trimmed by 3 bases and the J gene end by 4 bases; junction bases not matched to a gene: 13. The CDR3 sequence: CASSSGTQGLAGITGELFF. The DNA for the CDR3 is TGTGCCAGCAGCTCCGGAACACAGGGACTAGCGGGTATCACCGGGGAGCTGTTTTTT.

The J gene is TRBJ1-2, the V gene TRBV5-1; D is perhaps TRBD1 (5 bases). Looked up from germline, CDR1 is SGHRS and CDR2 is YFSETQ. V was shortened by 0 bases and J by 4 bases, with 19 bases between the two germline ends. The CDR3 consists of 17 residues. CDR3 bases: TGCGCCAGCAGCTTGGAGGTAGCGGGGGGAAACATCTATGGCTACACCTTC. This sequence encodes CASSLEVAGGNIYGYTF.

The CDR3 protein is CASSLEPNTGELFF. The CDR3 coding sequence is TGTGCCAGCAGCCTAGAGCCGAACACCGGGGAGCTGTTTTTT. The V and J genes are TRBV6-4 and TRBJ2-2; D gene unclear. Trimming took 6 bases from V and 0 from J, leaving 8 bases between them. This CDR3 is built from 14 residues. Per the germline V gene, CDR1 is MRHNA and CDR2 is SNTAGT.

The sample holds a few counts of this clone. The chain carries TRBV6-5 and TRBJ1-5; D remains unclear. Germline CDR1 MNHEY, CDR2 SVGAGI. The germline V and J ends were trimmed by 3 bases and 6 bases, with 12 bases remaining between them. The CDR3 is made up of 14 amino acids. The CDR3 nucleotides read TGTGCCAGCAGTTATATAGGAGGGAGTCAGCCCCAGCATTTT. Its protein is CASSYIGGSQPQHF.

This clone has only a few counts. The rearrangement links TRBV9 to TRBJ2-7; no definite D call. The CDR3 has 14 amino acids. Germline CDR1 is SGDLS and CDR2 is YYNGEE. V was cut by 1 base and J by 6 bases, with 14 bases left in between. The chain's CDR3 is CASSVTGAGSEQYF. For the CDR3, the DNA is TGTGCCAGCAGCGTAACCGGTGCAGGTTCCGAGCAGTACTTC.

The rearrangement joins TRBV15 to TRBJ2-7; no clear D. The CDR3 is made up of 13 amino acids. Per germline, CDR1 LNHNV and CDR2 YYDKDF (reference sequence). V shed 0 bases and J shed 0 bases, with 3 bases lying between them. CDR3 protein: CATSRDLSYEQYF. In nucleotides, the CDR3 is TGTGCCACCAGCAGAGATCTCTCCTACGAGCAGTACTTC.

The rearrangement links TRBV19 to TRBJ2-3; 8 bases align to TRBD2. Unmatched junction bases numbered 5, after V lost 3 bases and J lost 0 bases. Germline assignment: CDR1 LNHDA and CDR2 SQIVND (reference sequence). CDR3 length: 16 residues. CDR3 amino acids: CASSMRRGASTDTQYF. The CDR3 DNA is TGTGCCAGTAGTATGAGGCGGGGGGCAAGCACAGATACGCAGTATTTT. Full variable domain (remainder filled in from reference TRBV19 and TRBJ2-3): DGGITQSPKYLFRKEGQNVTLSCEQNLNHDAMYWYRQDPGQGLRLIYYSQIVNDFQKGDIAEGYSVSREKKESFPLTVTSAQKNPTAFYLCASSMRRGASTDTQYFGPGTRLTVL.

V gene TRBV11-3 combines with J gene TRBJ2-2; D perhaps matches TRBD2 (6 bases). CDR1 and CDR2 from the germline V gene are SGHNT and YENEEA. This CDR3 is 13 amino acids long. Trimming took off 7 bases at V and 8 bases at J, with 14 bases between the two ends. CDR3 region: CASTPEGGGELFF. The DNA of the CDR3 is TGTGCCAGCACCCCGGAGGGTGGTGGGGAGCTGTTTTTT.